These T cell receptor beta chains were read from a single sample in a study of T cells in localized non-small cell lung cancer. Libraries were prepared by immunoSEQ multiplex PCR; TCRdb keeps only in-frame clonotypes and omits some of them. The data hold some 53,000 clones, with 75% to 90% observed a single time. The specimen comprised peripheral blood, sampled before any cancer treatment. Receptor source: a male donor older than 55 with stage III squamous cell lung carcinoma. CDR3s include the opening cysteine and the closing phenylalanine or tryptophan. D genes are given only for firm matches. Size values are once, few and many counts, or a class for expanded clones, and some rows have none.

clone size	V gene	D gene	J gene	CDR3 protein	CDR3 DNA
.	TRBV11-2	.	TRBJ1-1	CASSLDQGNTEAFF	TGTGCCAGCAGCTTAGACCAGGGGAACACTGAAGCTTTCTTT
.	TRBV7-3	.	TRBJ2-1	CASSETPGFKANEQFF	TGTGCCAGCAGCGAAACTCCGGGTTTTAAGGCCAATGAGCAGTTCTTC
.	TRBV27	TRBD2	TRBJ2-1	CATSGTIPNEQFF	TGTGCCACCAGCGGGACCATCCCCAATGAGCAGTTCTTC
.	TRBV7-3	TRBD2	TRBJ2-1	CASSRGTSGGAPEQFF	TGTGCCAGCAGCCGTGGGACTAGCGGGGGTGCGCCGGAGCAGTTCTTC
.	TRBV6-6	.	TRBJ2-2	CASSYRQETGELFF	TGTGCCAGCAGTTACCGACAGGAAACCGGGGAGCTGTTTTTT
.	TRBV6-1	.	TRBJ2-3	CASSVTGLTDTQYF	TGTGCCAGCAGTGTTACAGGCCTCACAGATACGCAGTATTTT
.	TRBV29-1	TRBD2	TRBJ2-2	CSVEIRTSGRRGYANTGELFF	TGCAGCGTTGAAATTCGGACTAGCGGGAGACGTGGGTACGCGAACACCGGGGAGCTGTTTTTT
.	TRBV5-1	.	TRBJ2-3	CASSLASLTSSTDTQYF	TGCGCCAGCAGCTTGGCTAGCCTCACATCTAGCACAGATACGCAGTATTTT
.	TRBV28	.	TRBJ2-7	CASSLLGGQSFYEQYF	TGTGCCAGCAGTTTATTAGGGGGTCAGAGCTTCTACGAGCAGTACTTC
.	TRBV30	.	TRBJ1-3	CAWSPRGGYTIYF	TGTGCCTGGAGTCCCCGGGGGGGGTACACCATATATTTT
.	TRBV5-4	.	TRBJ1-1	CASSTQGNTEAFF	TGTGCCAGCAGCACACAGGGTAACACTGAAGCTTTCTTT
.	TRBV27	.	TRBJ1-2	CASSLIGAVGYTF	TGTGCCAGCAGTTTAATAGGGGCAGTTGGCTACACCTTC
.	TRBV9	TRBD2	TRBJ2-7	CASGREGREQYF	TGTGCCAGCGGGCGGGAGGGAAGAGAGCAGTACTTC
.	TRBV5-1	.	TRBJ2-1	CASSVGRGRSNEQFF	TGCGCCAGCAGCGTTGGCAGGGGCAGGAGCAATGAGCAGTTCTTC
once	TRBV7-3	.	TRBJ2-2	CASSRDSAATGELFF	TGTGCCAGCAGCCGCGACAGTGCGGCAACCGGGGAGCTGTTTTTT
.	TRBV27	.	TRBJ2-2	CASSFYSNTGELFF	TGTGCCAGCAGTTTTTATTCCAACACCGGGGAGCTGTTTTTT
.	TRBV18	.	TRBJ2-7	CASSPGAGGEQYF	TGTGCCAGCTCACCGGGGGCTGGGGGCGAGCAGTACTTC
.	TRBV6-4	TRBD1	TRBJ1-6	CASSAGTGPSPLHF	TGTGCCAGCAGCGCCGGGACAGGGCCTTCACCCCTCCACTTT
.	TRBV18	.	TRBJ2-5	CASSQGVEETQYF	TGTGCCAGCTCGCAAGGGGTGGAAGAGACCCAGTACTTC
.	TRBV19	.	TRBJ1-4	CASSIGTAGEKLFF	TGTGCCAGTAGTATTGGGACGGCGGGGGAAAAACTGTTTTTT
.	TRBV21-1	.	TRBJ1-1	CASPKRSRVDTEAFF	TGTGCCAGCCCCAAGAGGTCCAGGGTGGACACTGAAGCTTTCTTT
few	TRBV7-9	TRBD1	TRBJ2-7	CASSPGQGVFNEQYF	TGTGCCAGCAGCCCCGGACAGGGGGTTTTCAACGAGCAGTACTTC
.	TRBV2	.	TRBJ1-1	CASSEAVGTEAFF	TGTGCCAGCAGTGAAGCCGTTGGCACTGAAGCTTTCTTT
.	TRBV28	.	TRBJ2-7	CASSSGGRWEQYF	TGTGCCAGCAGTTCAGGGGGGCGGTGGGAGCAGTACTTC
.	TRBV5-4	.	TRBJ1-6	CASSLGIGLYNSPLHF	TGTGCCAGCAGCTTAGGGATCGGACTCTATAATTCACCCCTCCACTTT
once	TRBV25-1	.	TRBJ1-5	CASSMGSNQPQHF	TGTGCCAGCAGTATGGGGAGCAATCAGCCCCAGCATTTT
.	TRBV6-4	TRBD2	TRBJ2-1	CASSEDGRRTVF	TGTGCCAGCAGTGAAGACGGGAGGCGGACTGTCTTC
.	TRBV30	.	TRBJ1-2	CAWAPNRGASNYGYTF	TGTGCCTGGGCTCCCAATCGAGGGGCTTCTAACTATGGCTACACCTTC
.	TRBV7-8	.	TRBJ1-4	CASSSGGLTNEKLFF	TGTGCCAGCAGCTCTGGGGGGTTAACTAATGAAAAACTGTTTTTT
.	TRBV7-6	.	TRBJ2-4	CASSPEGTPNIQYF	TGTGCCAGCAGCCCCGAGGGCACCCCAAACATTCAGTACTTC
.	TRBV29-1	.	TRBJ2-1	CSVGERSGTSYNEQFF	TGCAGCGTTGGGGAGAGAAGCGGAACCTCCTACAATGAGCAGTTCTTC
.	TRBV2	.	TRBJ1-4	CASSERNEKLFF	TGTGCCAGCAGTGAACGGAATGAAAAACTGTTTTTT
.	TRBV2	TRBD2	TRBJ2-4	CASSLLDGSGAGGPGNIQYF	TGTGCCAGCAGTCTCTTGGATGGGAGCGGAGCGGGAGGACCGGGGAACATTCAGTACTTC
.	TRBV4-1	TRBD1	TRBJ2-2	CASSQDEGANTGELFF	TGCGCCAGCAGCCAAGATGAGGGGGCCAACACCGGGGAGCTGTTTTTT
once	TRBV7-9	TRBD1	TRBJ1-1	CASSPPTRDRGGNTEAFF	TGTGCCAGCAGCCCACCTACCCGGGACAGGGGAGGAAACACTGAAGCTTTCTTT
.	TRBV30	TRBD2	TRBJ2-3	CAWSVLAGGQADTQYF	TGTGCCTGGAGTGTCCTAGCGGGGGGGCAGGCAGATACGCAGTATTTT
.	TRBV7-9	.	TRBJ2-5	CASSSQETQYF	TGTGCCAGCAGCTCCCAAGAGACCCAGTACTTC
.	TRBV5-4	.	TRBJ2-7	CASSLSGYEQYF	TGTGCCAGCAGCTTGAGCGGGTACGAGCAGTACTTC